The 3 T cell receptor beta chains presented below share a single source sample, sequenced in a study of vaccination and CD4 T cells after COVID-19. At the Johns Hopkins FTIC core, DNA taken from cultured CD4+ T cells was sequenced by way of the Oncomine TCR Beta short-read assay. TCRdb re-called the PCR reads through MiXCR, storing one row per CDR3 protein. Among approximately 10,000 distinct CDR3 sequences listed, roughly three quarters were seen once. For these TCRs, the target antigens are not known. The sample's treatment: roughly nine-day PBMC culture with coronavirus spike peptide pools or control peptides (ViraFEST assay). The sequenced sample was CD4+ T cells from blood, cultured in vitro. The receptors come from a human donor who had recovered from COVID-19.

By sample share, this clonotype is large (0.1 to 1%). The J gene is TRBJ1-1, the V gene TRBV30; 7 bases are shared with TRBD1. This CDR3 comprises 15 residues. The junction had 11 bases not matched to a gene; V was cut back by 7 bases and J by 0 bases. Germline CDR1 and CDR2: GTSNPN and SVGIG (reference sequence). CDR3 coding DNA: TGTGCCTTCTTGCCCGGACAGGTAATGAACACTGAAGCTTTCTTT. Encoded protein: CAFLPGQVMNTEAFF.

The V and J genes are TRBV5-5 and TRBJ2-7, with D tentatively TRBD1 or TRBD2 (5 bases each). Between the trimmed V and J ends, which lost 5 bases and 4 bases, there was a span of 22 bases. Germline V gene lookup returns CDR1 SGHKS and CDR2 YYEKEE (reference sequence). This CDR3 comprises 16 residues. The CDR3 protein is CASSKAGTDPPYEQYF. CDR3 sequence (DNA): TGTGCCAGCAGTAAAGCCGGGACGGATCCTCCTTACGAGCAGTACTTC.

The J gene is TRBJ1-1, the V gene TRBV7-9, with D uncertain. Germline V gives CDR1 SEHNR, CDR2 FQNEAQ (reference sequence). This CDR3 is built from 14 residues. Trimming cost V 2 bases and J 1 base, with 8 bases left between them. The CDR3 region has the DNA TGTGCCAGCAGCTTATATCTTGGGAACACTGAAGCTTTCTTT. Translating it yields CASSLYLGNTEAFF.